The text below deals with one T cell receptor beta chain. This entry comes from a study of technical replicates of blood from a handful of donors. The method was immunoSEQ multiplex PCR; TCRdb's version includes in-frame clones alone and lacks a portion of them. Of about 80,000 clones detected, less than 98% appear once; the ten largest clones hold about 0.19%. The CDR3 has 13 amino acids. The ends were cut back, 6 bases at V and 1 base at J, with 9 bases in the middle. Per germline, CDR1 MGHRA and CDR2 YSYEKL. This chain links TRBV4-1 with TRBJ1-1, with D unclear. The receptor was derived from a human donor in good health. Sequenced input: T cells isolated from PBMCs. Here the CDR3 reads CASSIQTNTEAFF. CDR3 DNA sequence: TGCGCCAGCAGTATACAGACGAACACTGAAGCTTTCTTT.